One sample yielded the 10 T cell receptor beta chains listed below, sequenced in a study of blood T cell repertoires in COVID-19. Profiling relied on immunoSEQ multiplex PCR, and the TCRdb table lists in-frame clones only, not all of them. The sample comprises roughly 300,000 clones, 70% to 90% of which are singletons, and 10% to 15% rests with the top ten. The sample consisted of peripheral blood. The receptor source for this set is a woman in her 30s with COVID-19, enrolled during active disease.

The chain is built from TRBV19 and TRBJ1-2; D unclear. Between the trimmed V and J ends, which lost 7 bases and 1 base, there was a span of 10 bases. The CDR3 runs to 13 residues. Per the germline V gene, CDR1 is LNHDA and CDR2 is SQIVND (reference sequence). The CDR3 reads CASIWEFNYGYTF. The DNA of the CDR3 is TGTGCCAGTATATGGGAGTTTAACTATGGCTACACCTTC.

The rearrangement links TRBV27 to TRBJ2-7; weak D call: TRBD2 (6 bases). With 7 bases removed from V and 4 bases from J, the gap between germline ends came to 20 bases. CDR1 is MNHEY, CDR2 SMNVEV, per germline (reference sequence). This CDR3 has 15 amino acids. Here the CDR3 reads CASTLRGMGPYEQYF. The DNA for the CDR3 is TGTGCCAGCACGCTACGCGGGATGGGCCCTTACGAGCAGTACTTC.

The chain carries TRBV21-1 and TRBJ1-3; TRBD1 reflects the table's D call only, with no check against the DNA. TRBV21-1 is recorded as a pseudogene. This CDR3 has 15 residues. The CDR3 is CASTPGQGGRLPIYF. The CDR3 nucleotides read TGTGCCAGCACCCCGGGACAGGGGGGGCGATTGCCCATATATTTT.

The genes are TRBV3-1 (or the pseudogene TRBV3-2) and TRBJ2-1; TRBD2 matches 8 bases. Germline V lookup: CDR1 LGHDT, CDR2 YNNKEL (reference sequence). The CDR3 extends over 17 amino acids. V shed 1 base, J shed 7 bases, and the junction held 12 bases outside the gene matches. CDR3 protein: CASSQAPRAGVDNEQFF. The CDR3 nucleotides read TGTGCCAGCAGCCAAGCCCCGCGAGCGGGGGTCGATAATGAGCAGTTCTTC.

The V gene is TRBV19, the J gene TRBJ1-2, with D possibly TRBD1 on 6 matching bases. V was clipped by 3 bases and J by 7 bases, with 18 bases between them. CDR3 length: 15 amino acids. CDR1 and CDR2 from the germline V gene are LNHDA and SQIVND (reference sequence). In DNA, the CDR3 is TGTGCCAGTAGTATGGTGTCCAGGGGACGGGGTGGCTACACCTTC. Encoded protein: CASSMVSRGRGGYTF.

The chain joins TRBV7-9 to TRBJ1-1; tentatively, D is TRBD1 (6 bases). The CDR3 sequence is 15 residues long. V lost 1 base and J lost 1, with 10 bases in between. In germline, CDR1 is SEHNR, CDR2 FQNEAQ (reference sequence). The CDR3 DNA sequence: TGTGCCAGCAGCTTAGTAGGGGGGGAGAACACTGAAGCTTTCTTT. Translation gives CASSLVGGENTEAFF. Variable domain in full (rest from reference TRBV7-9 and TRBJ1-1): DTGVSQNPRHKITKRGQNVTFRCDPISEHNRLYWYRQTLGQGPEFLTYFQNEAQLEKSRLLSDRFSAERPKGSFSTLEIQRTEQGDSAMYLCASSLVGGENTEAFFGQGTRLTVV.

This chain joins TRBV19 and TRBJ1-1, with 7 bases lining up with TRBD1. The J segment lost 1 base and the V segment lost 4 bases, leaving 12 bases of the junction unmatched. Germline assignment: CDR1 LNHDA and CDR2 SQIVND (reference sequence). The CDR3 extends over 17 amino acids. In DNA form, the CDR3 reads TGTGCCAGTAGTACCCAGTCGAGGGGGCTGGGGAACACTGAAGCTTTCTTT. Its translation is CASSTQSRGLGNTEAFF.

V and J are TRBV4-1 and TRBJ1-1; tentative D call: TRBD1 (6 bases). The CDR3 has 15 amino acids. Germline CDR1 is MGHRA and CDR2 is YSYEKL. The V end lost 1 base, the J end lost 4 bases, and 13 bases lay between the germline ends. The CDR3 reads CASSQAGAASTEAFF. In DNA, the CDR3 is TGCGCCAGCAGCCAAGCAGGGGCTGCGAGCACTGAAGCTTTCTTT.

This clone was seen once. The CDR3 DNA reads as TGCGCCAGCAGCCAAGGACAGGAGTATGGCTACACCTTC. It yields the protein CASSQGQEYGYTF. The rearrangement links TRBV4-1 to TRBJ1-2; tentatively, D is TRBD1 (6 bases). The CDR3 totals 13 residues. CDR1 and CDR2 from the germline V gene are MGHRA and YSYEKL. V dropped 1 base and J dropped 5 bases, with 8 bases sitting between them.

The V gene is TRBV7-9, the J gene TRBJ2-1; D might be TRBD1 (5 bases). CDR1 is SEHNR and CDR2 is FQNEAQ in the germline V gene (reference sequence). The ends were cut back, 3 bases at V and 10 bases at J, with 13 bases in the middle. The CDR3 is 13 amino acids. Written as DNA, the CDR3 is TGTGCCAGCAGCTTTCAGGGTTGGGGCGAGCAGTTCTTC. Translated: CASSFQGWGEQFF.